This record concerns one TCR beta chain sequence. The specificity of this receptor is unknown. Base qualities are missing; no much larger clone stands one base away. The data are from a study of T cell repertoires in cytomegalovirus infection (dated by TCRdb to about 2019). With respect to the entire study: Because public TCR beta signatures pointed to carriage of CMV infection together with the matching HLA type, the HLA type of each donor mattered for the analysis. The full study reports these points: The ex vivo response was dominated by HLA-C-restricted CMV-specific TCR beta clonotypes, which also provided the single most frequent clonotype in two of eight donors. Cumulative frequency of public TCR beta family members discriminated carriers of CMV infection plus the relevant HLA type in this cohort and an independent 352-donor cohort.

Reads for this sample came from an Illumina HiSeq 1500. The public reads were quality trimmed at Q25 with fastp and then assembled into clones with MiXCR by TCRdb, keeping productive beta chains. Entries are consolidated by CDR3 protein sequence, retaining the most common genes and DNA. The sample records 170,000 or so distinct CDR3 sequences, over 13% of which are singletons. Jointly, the top ten make up more than 20% of the sample. From a lookup of the germline V gene, CDR1 and CDR2 are MNHEY and SVGAGI. The germline V end is reduced by 1 base and the J end by 2 bases; junction bases left unmatched: 4. The CDR3 holds 15 amino acids from the cysteine to the phenylalanine. CDR3 DNA is the only sequence kept; it has 45 bases, read in frame from the first base.

The chain is encoded by TRBV6-5 joined to TRBJ2-7, with 8 central nucleotides matching TRBD1. The receptor was isolated from a human donor in good health (CMV status not recorded). Some clones in this sample may be carry-over from other donors' samples. The material sequenced was PBMCs. The encoded CDR3 is CASSYYGRGPYEQYF. The base sequence is TGTGCCAGCAGTTACTACGGCAGGGGGCCCTACGAGCAGTACTTC.